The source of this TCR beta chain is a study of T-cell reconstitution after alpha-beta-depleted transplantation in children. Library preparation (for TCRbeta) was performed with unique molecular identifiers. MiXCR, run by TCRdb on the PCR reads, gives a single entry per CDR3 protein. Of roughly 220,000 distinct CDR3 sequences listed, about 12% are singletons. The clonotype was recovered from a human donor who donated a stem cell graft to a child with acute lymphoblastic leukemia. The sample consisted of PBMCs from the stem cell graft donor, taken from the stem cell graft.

The CDR3 nucleotides are TGCGCCAGCAGCTCTAGCGGGTACAATGAGCAGTTCTTC. It encodes CASSSSGYNEQFF. The chain employs TRBV5-1 and TRBJ2-1; 8 positions match TRBD2. There are 13 residues in the CDR3. Trimming cost V 3 bases and J 4 bases; bases outside gene matches: 0. The germline V gene has CDR1 SGHRS and CDR2 YFSETQ.